Below are 8 T cell receptor beta chains sequenced from a single sample in a study of CD8+ T cells in alopecia areata. In each case, RNA was isolated and then reverse transcribed into cDNA as the sequencing template. The data were produced by immunoSEQ multiplex PCR, yet TCRdb's version contains in-frame clones alone and is incomplete. The sample carries 110,000 or so clones, roughly two fifths recorded once. The sample was CD4+ T cells sorted from blood. The receptors stem from a human donor with alopecia areata.

In this sample, this clone turned up a few times. The chain recombines TRBV25-1 with TRBJ2-7, with D unresolved. Trimming cost V 5 bases and J 0 bases, with 14 bases left between them. Germline assignment: CDR1 MGHDK and CDR2 SYGVNS. The CDR3 has 15 amino acids. CDR3 sequence (DNA): TGTGCCAGCAGTCCGTTCGGCTACTCCTCCTACGAGCAGTACTTC. This codes for CASSPFGYSSYEQYF.

The chain joins TRBV11-2 to TRBJ1-5, with D maybe TRBD1 (5 bases). This CDR3 contains 14 residues. Germline V gene data show CDR1 as SGHAT and CDR2 as FQNNGV. V shed 1 base and J shed 5 bases, with 9 bases lying between them. DNA of the CDR3: TGTGCCAGCAGCTTAGGGCAGGGCGATCAGCCCCAGCATTTT. Translation gives CASSLGQGDQPQHF.

This chain connects TRBV30 to TRBJ2-1, with 8 bases identical to TRBD2. Germline V gives CDR1 GTSNPN, CDR2 SVGIG (reference sequence). This CDR3 region has 17 residues. Trimming at V came to 0 bases and at J to 0 bases, leaving 7 bases not matched to a gene. The CDR3 coding sequence is TGTGCCTGGAGTGTTGGGGCGGGAGGATCCTCCTACAATGAGCAGTTCTTC. It is translated as CAWSVGAGGSSYNEQFF.

This clone occurred a few times. The V and J genes are TRBV7-2 and TRBJ2-3; 12 nucleotides agree with TRBD2. The CDR3 is made up of 15 amino acids. Trimming took 4 bases from V and 7 from J; bases not matched to a gene: 6. Germline V lookup: CDR1 SGHTA, CDR2 FQGNSA. CDR3 DNA sequence: TGTGCCAGCAGCTCCCCGGGACTAGCGGGTAATACGCAGTATTTT. It is translated as CASSSPGLAGNTQYF. The full variable domain, with the rest looked up from reference TRBV7-2 and TRBJ2-3, is GAGVSQSPSNKVTEKGKDVELRCDPISGHTALYWYRQSLGQGLEFLIYFQGNSAPDKSGLPSDRFSAERTGGSVSTLTIQRTQQEDSAVYLCASSSPGLAGNTQYFGPGTRLTVL.

The J gene is TRBJ2-4, the V gene TRBV28; D uncertain. Between the trimmed V and J ends, which lost 5 bases and 1 base, there was a span of 18 bases. In germline, CDR1 is MDHEN, CDR2 SYDVKM. The CDR3 consists of 17 residues. The CDR3 region has the DNA TGTGCCAGCAGTCCGGCTGGTGGGGTTGGGGCCAAAAACATTCAGTACTTC. Translated, it gives CASSPAGGVGAKNIQYF.

This clone was seen more than once but under ten times. The J gene is TRBJ2-3, the V gene TRBV18, with D tentatively TRBD1 or TRBD2 (5 bases each). The CDR3 consists of 16 residues. The V end lost 1 base, the J end lost 0 bases, and 11 bases lay between the germline ends. CDR1 and CDR2 from the germline V gene are KGHSH and LQKENI. CDR3 residues: CASSPRGAVSTDTQYF. The CDR3 region has the DNA TGTGCCAGCTCACCACGAGGGGCAGTTAGCACAGATACGCAGTATTTT.

This clone was counted only a few times. The chain uses TRBV29-1 and TRBJ2-2; 8 positions agree with TRBD1. This CDR3 spans 13 amino acids. V dropped 7 bases and J dropped 0; count of bases not matched to a gene: 1. Germline lookup yields CDR1 SQVTM and CDR2 ANQGSEA. CDR3 region: CSGGQANTGELFF. CDR3 DNA: TGCAGCGGGGGACAGGCGAACACCGGGGAGCTGTTTTTT.

The gene calls are TRBV30 and TRBJ2-3, with 7 positions matching TRBD1. Germline assignment: CDR1 GTSNPN and CDR2 SVGIG (reference sequence). The CDR3 contains 13 residues. Trimming at V came to 3 bases and at J to 6 bases, leaving 6 bases not matched to a gene. CDR3 sequence (DNA): TGTGCCTGGAGGATACAGGGGCAGGATACGCAGTATTTT. Protein: CAWRIQGQDTQYF. Complete variable domain (other parts from reference TRBV30 and TRBJ2-3): SQTIHQWPATLVQPVGSPLSLECTVEGTSNPNLYWYRQAAGRGLQLLFYSVGIGQISSEVPQNLSASRPQDRQFILSSKKLLLSDSGFYLCAWRIQGQDTQYFGPGTRLTVL.